This TCR beta chain came from a study of technical replicates of blood from a few donors. The CDR3 is 15 amino acids. Looked up from germline, CDR1 is KGHSH and CDR2 is LQKENI. Trimming at V came to 2 bases and at J to 7 bases, leaving 7 bases not matched to a gene. The table came from immunoSEQ multiplex PCR; TCRdb's copy has only in-frame clones and leaves some out. The repertoire includes 70,000 to 85,000 clones, roughly nine tenths of them detected once, and 0.27% sits in the top ten. This clonotype was sampled from a human donor in good health. The V call is TRBV18, the J call TRBJ2-7; 11 bases line up with TRBD1. The sequenced sample consisted of T cells isolated from PBMCs. CDR3 sequence reads: CASSPTGQGVREQYF. As DNA, the CDR3 is TGTGCCAGCTCACCAACGGGACAGGGGGTTAGGGAGCAGTACTTC.